One sample yielded the 22 T cell receptor beta chains listed below, sequenced in a study of Graves' ophthalmopathy and Graves' hyperthyroidism. RNA transcripts provided the template for amplifying TCR beta CDR3 regions. An opening RT-PCR round employed HTBI primers and preceded a second-round multiplex PCR. TCRdb called the multiplex PCR reads again in MiXCR, with one record for every CDR3 protein. The data hold about 480,000 distinct CDR3 sequences, with around an eighth observed a single time. The source material was blood. These receptor sequences come from a woman aged 25-40 years with Graves' ophthalmopathy.

This clonotype was counted many times. The gene calls are TRBV12-3 or TRBV12-4 and TRBJ2-2; D may be TRBD2 (7 bases). Trimming cost V 6 bases and J 6 bases, with 20 bases left between them. The CDR3 is made up of 16 amino acids. The CDR3 DNA reads TGTGCCAGCAGGCCGACAGGAGGGGAGGGGTCCGGGGAGCTGTTTTTT. Translation: CASRPTGGEGSGELFF.

This clonotype was seen repeatedly, ten times or more. The chain is built from TRBV12-3 or TRBV12-4 and TRBJ1-5, with a possible D match to TRBD1 (6 bases). This CDR3 spans 15 amino acids. The germline V and J ends were trimmed by 6 bases and 2 bases, with 14 bases remaining between them. The CDR3 spells CASRFSGARNQPQHF. In nucleotides, the CDR3 is TGTGCCAGCAGATTCTCGGGGGCACGCAATCAGCCCCAGCATTTT.

A word on this clonotype: A read error may account for a junction end that differs from germline. This chain joins TRBV25-1 and TRBJ1-2; no reliable D call. Germline CDR1 is MGHDK and CDR2 is SYGVNS. CDR3 size: 12 residues. The CDR3 nucleotides read TGTACCAGCAGTGAACTATCTACTGGCTACACCTTC. As protein: CTSSELSTGYTF.

This clonotype was seen at least ten times. The rearrangement uses TRBV20-1 and TRBJ2-7; 9 bases match TRBD1. The CDR3 totals 19 residues. Germline CDR1 reads DFQATT; CDR2 reads SNEGSKA (reference sequence). Germline trimming cut 1 base from V and 3 bases from J; bases unmatched to any gene: 19. The CDR3 bases are TGCAGTGCTAGAGGGCCGGGACAGGGTGGAATCCCCAAGTTCTACGAGCAGTACTTC. It is translated as CSARGPGQGGIPKFYEQYF.

This clonotype was seen at least ten times. The CDR3 reads CATSDPSGTGNPYEQYF. The CDR3 nucleotides read TGTGCCACCAGTGATCCGTCCGGGACAGGGAATCCCTACGAGCAGTACTTC. The chain couples TRBV24-1 to TRBJ2-7, with 9 bases that match TRBD1. Germline V lookup: CDR1 KGHDR, CDR2 SFDVKD. After removal of 3 bases from V and 2 bases from J, the junction contained 10 bases not matched to a gene. There are 17 residues in the CDR3.

At least ten counts were recorded for this clonotype. The chain uses TRBV28 and TRBJ2-5; D may be TRBD2 (5 bases). The CDR3 has 15 residues. CDR1 MDHEN and CDR2 SYDVKM come from the germline V gene. Trimming cost V 4 bases and J 4 bases, with 16 bases left between them. This CDR3 reads CASSSPAGRVETQYF. CDR3 DNA: TGTGCCAGCAGTTCTCCAGCTGGGCGGGTAGAGACCCAGTACTTC.

This clonotype came up many times. The CDR3 loop reads CAWSDLGTWGLEQYF. The CDR3 DNA sequence: TGTGCCTGGAGTGACCTGGGGACTTGGGGGCTCGAGCAGTACTTC. The chain has TRBV30 and TRBJ2-7, with D perhaps given as TRBD1 or TRBD2 (6 bases each). This CDR3 is 15 amino acids long. Germline loops: CDR1 GTSNPN, CDR2 SVGIG (reference sequence). With 1 base removed from V and 6 bases from J, the gap between germline ends came to 19 bases.

The V and J genes are TRBV12-5 and TRBJ1-2, with D uncertain. Germline V CDR1 and CDR2: LGHNT, FRNRAP. The CDR3 extends over 13 amino acids. V shed 2 bases and J shed 8 bases, with 12 bases lying between them. CDR3 sequence reads: CASGLNLFKGYTF. DNA for the CDR3: TGTGCTAGTGGTTTGAATCTGTTTAAGGGCTACACCTTC.

This clonotype appeared many times. DNA of the CDR3: TGTGCCAGCAGTGAAGGGAGGGACATTCAGTACTTC. Protein product: CASSEGRDIQYF. This chain connects TRBV6-1 to TRBJ2-4; tentative D call: TRBD2 (6 bases). Trimming shortened V by 1 base and J by 8 bases, and 6 bases separated the two germline ends. Germline CDR1 reads MNHNS; CDR2 reads SASEGT. The CDR3 has 12 amino acids.

The table lists this clonotype with many counts. The chain recombines TRBV20-1 with TRBJ2-7; 8 nucleotides agree with TRBD2. The CDR3 is 14 amino acids. The J segment lost 6 bases and the V segment lost 1 base, leaving 8 bases of the junction unmatched. Germline lookup yields CDR1 DFQATT and CDR2 SNEGSKA (reference sequence). The CDR3 is CSARGASGYGEQYF. The CDR3 DNA is TGCAGTGCTAGAGGGGCTAGCGGGTACGGCGAGCAGTACTTC.

This clonotype was seen repeatedly, ten times or more. The gene calls are TRBV4-1 and TRBJ1-5; possible D gene TRBD1, 5 bases. Germline values: CDR1 MGHRA, CDR2 YSYEKL. The CDR3 extends over 16 amino acids. V was shortened by 4 bases and J by 3 bases, with 16 bases between the two germline ends. The CDR3 loop reads CASSPDGGFINQPQHF. The CDR3 DNA is TGCGCCAGCAGCCCAGACGGGGGGTTTATCAATCAGCCCCAGCATTTT.

This clonotype was detected many times. The chain recombines TRBV14 with TRBJ2-7; no reliable D call. Germline lookup yields CDR1 SGHDN and CDR2 FVKESK. The CDR3 contains 11 residues. Trimming removed 4 bases at V and 6 bases at J, with 7 bases between. CDR3 loop: CASSRLREQYF. As DNA, the CDR3 is TGTGCCAGCAGCCGGCTCCGCGAGCAGTACTTC.

This clonotype came up many times. The chain is built from TRBV6-1 and TRBJ1-1; a possible D gene is TRBD1 (6 bases). The CDR3 has 16 residues. Looked up from germline, CDR1 is MNHNS and CDR2 is SASEGT. V was shortened by 1 base and J by 4 bases, with 16 bases between the two germline ends. The CDR3 nucleotides are TGTGCCAGCAGTGAAGATCCCAGGGGTGGGGGCACTGAAGCTTTCTTT. Its translation is CASSEDPRGGGTEAFF.

The genes are TRBV12-3 or TRBV12-4 and TRBJ1-1, with D maybe TRBD1 (6 bases). V lost 6 bases to trimming and J lost 2 bases, with 16 bases between them. The CDR3 extends over 15 amino acids. In nucleotides, the CDR3 is TGTGCCAGCAGGCTACATGGACAGCCAAACACTGAAGCTTTCTTT. It is translated as CASRLHGQPNTEAFF.

This clonotype has at least ten counts. The chain is built from TRBV18 and TRBJ2-7; no definite D call. Germline-derived CDR1 and CDR2 are KGHSH and LQKENI. V lost 2 bases and J 5 bases, leaving 7 bases between the germline ends. The CDR3 has 12 amino acids. The CDR3 is CASSPGSDEQYF. CDR3 DNA: TGTGCCAGCTCACCAGGGTCGGACGAGCAGTACTTC.

This clonotype was recorded at least ten times. This chain connects TRBV12-3 or TRBV12-4 to TRBJ2-7; D may be TRBD2 (6 bases). V lost 3 bases to trimming and J lost 2 bases, with 8 bases between them. The CDR3 spans 13 residues. CDR3: CASSFRGAYEQYF. Written as DNA, the CDR3 is TGTGCCAGCAGTTTTCGCGGGGCCTACGAGCAGTACTTC.

This clonotype has a count of ten or more. The chain has TRBV28 and TRBJ2-6; TRBD1 matches 8 bases. Germline CDR1 is MDHEN and CDR2 is SYDVKM. V was pared by 5 bases and J by 4 bases, with 10 bases of the junction left unmatched. This CDR3 is built from 17 residues. The CDR3, as DNA: TGTGCCAGCAGTCCAGGGGGCTGGCGTCCGGGGGCCAACGTCCTGACTTTC. Translated, it gives CASSPGGWRPGANVLTF.

This clonotype came up many times. The chain employs TRBV19 and TRBJ2-5; the D gene is possibly TRBD2 (6 bases). Germline CDR1 LNHDA, CDR2 SQIVND (reference sequence). The CDR3 sequence is 14 residues long. Trimming took off 5 bases at V and 5 bases at J, with 15 bases between the two ends. The CDR3 spells CASSPGSRRETQYF. As DNA, the CDR3 is TGTGCCAGTAGTCCCGGGAGTCGGCGGGAGACCCAGTACTTC.

This clonotype showed up many times. The chain combines TRBV6-1 with TRBJ1-5; D not certain. CDR3 length: 13 residues. Trimming took off 6 bases at V and 2 bases at J, with 8 bases between the two ends. Per germline, CDR1 MNHNS and CDR2 SASEGT. CDR3 amino acids: CASRRDGNQPQHF. CDR3 DNA: TGTGCCAGCAGGCGCGATGGCAATCAGCCCCAGCATTTT.

A note on this clonotype: A read error is possible here, since a much larger clone lies one base away. The V call is TRBV13, the J call TRBJ1-1; D gene uncertain. The CDR3 consists of 13 residues. With 2 bases removed from V and 1 base from J, the gap between germline ends came to 5 bases. CDR1 and CDR2 from the germline V gene are PRHDT and FYEKMQ (reference sequence). The CDR3 sequence is CASSLNWNTEAFF. The CDR3 region has the DNA TGTGCCAGCAGCTTAAATTGGAACACTGAAGCTTTCTTT.

This clonotype was seen repeatedly, ten times or more. V gene TRBV15 combines with J gene TRBJ2-6, with D tentatively TRBD1 or TRBD2 (5 bases each). Trimming pared 3 bases from V and 1 base from J, leaving 13 bases between. The CDR3 totals 17 residues. Looked up from germline, CDR1 is LNHNV and CDR2 is YYDKDF (reference sequence). The CDR3 loop is CATSRSREGSGANVLTF. The CDR3 DNA sequence: TGTGCCACCAGCAGGAGCCGCGAGGGGTCTGGGGCCAACGTCCTGACTTTC.

This clonotype was counted ten times or more. The chain employs TRBV2 and TRBJ2-5; tentatively, D is TRBD2 (6 bases). CDR3 size: 15 residues. CDR1 and CDR2 (germline): SNHLY, FYNNEI. Trimming cost V 6 bases and J 5 bases, with 19 bases left between them. Written as DNA, the CDR3 is TGTGCCAGCAGAGAGACCCGAGCGGGCGGGGAGACCCAGTACTTC. Its translation: CASRETRAGGETQYF.